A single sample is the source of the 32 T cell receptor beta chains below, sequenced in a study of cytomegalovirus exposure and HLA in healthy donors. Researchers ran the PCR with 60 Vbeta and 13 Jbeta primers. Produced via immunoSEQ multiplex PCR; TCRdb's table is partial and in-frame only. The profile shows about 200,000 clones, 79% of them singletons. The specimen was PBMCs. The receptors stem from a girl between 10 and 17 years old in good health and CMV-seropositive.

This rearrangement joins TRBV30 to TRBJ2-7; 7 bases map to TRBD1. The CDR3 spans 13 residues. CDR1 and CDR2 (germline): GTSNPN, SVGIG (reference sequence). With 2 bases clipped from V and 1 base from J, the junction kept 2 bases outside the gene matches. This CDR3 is CAWSTDRSYEQYF. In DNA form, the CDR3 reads TGTGCCTGGAGTACGGACAGGTCCTACGAGCAGTACTTC.

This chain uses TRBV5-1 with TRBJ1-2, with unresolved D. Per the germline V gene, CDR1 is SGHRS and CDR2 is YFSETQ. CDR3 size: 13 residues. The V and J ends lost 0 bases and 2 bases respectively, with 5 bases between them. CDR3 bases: TGCGCCAGCAGCTTGGAACAGAACTATGGCTACACCTTC. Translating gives CASSLEQNYGYTF. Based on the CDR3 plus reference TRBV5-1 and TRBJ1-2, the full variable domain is KAGVTQTPRYLIKTRGQQVTLSCSPISGHRSVSWYQQTPGQGLQFLFEYFSETQRNKGNFPGRFSGRQFSNSRSEMNVSTLELGDSALYLCASSLEQNYGYTFGSGTRLTVV.

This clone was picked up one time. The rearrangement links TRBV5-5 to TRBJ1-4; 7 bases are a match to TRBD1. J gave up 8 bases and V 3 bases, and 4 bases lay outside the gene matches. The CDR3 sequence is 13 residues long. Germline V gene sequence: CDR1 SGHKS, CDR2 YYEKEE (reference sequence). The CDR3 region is CASSSKTGEKLFF. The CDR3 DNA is TGTGCCAGCAGCTCGAAGACAGGGGAAAAACTGTTTTTT. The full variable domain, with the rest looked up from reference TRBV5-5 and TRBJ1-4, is DAGVTQSPTHLIKTRGQQVTLRCSPISGHKSVSWYQQVLGQGPQFIFQYYEKEERGRGNFPDRFSARQFPNYSSELNVNALLLGDSALYLCASSSKTGEKLFFGSGTQLSVL.

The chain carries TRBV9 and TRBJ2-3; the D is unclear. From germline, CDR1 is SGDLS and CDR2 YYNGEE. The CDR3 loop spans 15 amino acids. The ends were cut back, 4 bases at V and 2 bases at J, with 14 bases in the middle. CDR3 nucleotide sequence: TGTGCCAGCAGCCCGCATGGCCAGGCCACAGATACGCAGTATTTT. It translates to CASSPHGQATDTQYF. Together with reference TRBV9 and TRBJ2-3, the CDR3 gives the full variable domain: DSGVTQTPKHLITATGQRVTLRCSPRSGDLSVYWYQQSLDQGLQFLIQYYNGEERAKGNILERFSAQQFPDLHSELNLSSLELGDSALYFCASSPHGQATDTQYFGPGTRLTVL.

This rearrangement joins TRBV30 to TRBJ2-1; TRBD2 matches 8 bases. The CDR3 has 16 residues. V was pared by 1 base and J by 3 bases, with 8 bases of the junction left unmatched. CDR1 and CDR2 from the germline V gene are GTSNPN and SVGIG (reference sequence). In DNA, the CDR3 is TGTGCCTGGAGTGGGAACCAGCGGGGGAGCTACAATGAGCAGTTCTTC. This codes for CAWSGNQRGSYNEQFF.

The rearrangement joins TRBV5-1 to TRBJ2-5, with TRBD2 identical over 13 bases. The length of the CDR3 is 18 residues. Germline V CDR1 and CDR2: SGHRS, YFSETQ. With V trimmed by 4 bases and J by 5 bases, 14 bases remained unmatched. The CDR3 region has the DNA TGCGCCAGCAGCCCGACTAGCGGGGGGCCTAGGGTCGGGGAGACCCAGTACTTC. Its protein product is CASSPTSGGPRVGETQYF.

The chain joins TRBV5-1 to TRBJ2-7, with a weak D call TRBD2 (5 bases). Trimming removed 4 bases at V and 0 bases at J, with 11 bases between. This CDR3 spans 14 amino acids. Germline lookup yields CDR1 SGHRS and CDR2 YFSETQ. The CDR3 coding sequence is TGCGCCAGCAGCCCGCCAGCGGCCTCCTACGAGCAGTACTTC. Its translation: CASSPPAASYEQYF.

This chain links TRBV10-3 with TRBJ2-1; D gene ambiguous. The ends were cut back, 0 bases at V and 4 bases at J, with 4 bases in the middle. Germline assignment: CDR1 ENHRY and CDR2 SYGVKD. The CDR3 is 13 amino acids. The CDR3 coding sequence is TGTGCCATCAGTGAGTCACAATACAATGAGCAGTTCTTC. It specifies CAISESQYNEQFF.

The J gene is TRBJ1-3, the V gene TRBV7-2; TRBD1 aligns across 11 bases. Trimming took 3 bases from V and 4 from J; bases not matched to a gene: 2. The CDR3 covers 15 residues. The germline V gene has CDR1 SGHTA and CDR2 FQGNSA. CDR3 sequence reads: CASSLGQGEGNTIYF. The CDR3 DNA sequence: TGTGCCAGCAGCTTGGGACAGGGGGAAGGAAACACCATATATTTT. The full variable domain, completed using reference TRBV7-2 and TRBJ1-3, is GAGVSQSPSNKVTEKGKDVELRCDPISGHTALYWYRQSLGQGLEFLIYFQGNSAPDKSGLPSDRFSAERTGGSVSTLTIQRTQQEDSAVYLCASSLGQGEGNTIYFGEGSWLTVV.

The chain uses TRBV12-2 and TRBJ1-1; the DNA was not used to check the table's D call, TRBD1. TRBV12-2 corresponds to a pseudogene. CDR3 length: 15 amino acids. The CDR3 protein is CASRFTGSERTEAFF. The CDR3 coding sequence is TGTGCAAGTCGCTTCACAGGGAGTGAAAGGACTGAAGCTTTCTTT.

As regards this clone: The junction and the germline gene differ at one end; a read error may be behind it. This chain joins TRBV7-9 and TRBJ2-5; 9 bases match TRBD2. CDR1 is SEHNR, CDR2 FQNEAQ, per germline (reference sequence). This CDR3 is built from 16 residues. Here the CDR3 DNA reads TGTGCCAGCAGCCCGAACGGCGGGGGGGCGGCAGAGACCCAGCACTTC. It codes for CASSPNGGGAAETQHF. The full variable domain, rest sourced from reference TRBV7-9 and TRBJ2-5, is DTGVSQNPRHKITKRGQNVTFRCDPISEHNRLYWYRQTLGQGPEFLTYFQNEAQLEKSRLLSDRFSAERPKGSFSTLEIQRTEQGDSAMYLCASSPNGGGAAETQHFGPGTRLLVL.

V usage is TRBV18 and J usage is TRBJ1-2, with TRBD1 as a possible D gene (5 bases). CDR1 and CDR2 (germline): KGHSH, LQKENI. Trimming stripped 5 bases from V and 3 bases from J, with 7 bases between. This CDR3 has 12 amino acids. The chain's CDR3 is CASSLTDYGYTF. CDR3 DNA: TGTGCCAGCTCATTGACAGACTATGGCTACACCTTC.

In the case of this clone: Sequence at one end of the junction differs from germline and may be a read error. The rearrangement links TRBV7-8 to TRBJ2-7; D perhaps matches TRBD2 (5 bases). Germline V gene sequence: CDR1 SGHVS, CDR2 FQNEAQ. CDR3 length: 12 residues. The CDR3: CASSQASGFWHF. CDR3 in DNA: TGTGCCAGCAGCCAAGCTTCGGGGTTCTGGCACTTC. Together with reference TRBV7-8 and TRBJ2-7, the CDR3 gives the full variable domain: GAGVSQSPRYKVAKRGQDVALRCDPISGHVSLFWYQQALGQGPEFLTYFQNEAQLDKSGLPSDRFFAERPEGSVSTLKIQRTQQEDSAVYLCASSQASGFWHFGPGTRLTVT.

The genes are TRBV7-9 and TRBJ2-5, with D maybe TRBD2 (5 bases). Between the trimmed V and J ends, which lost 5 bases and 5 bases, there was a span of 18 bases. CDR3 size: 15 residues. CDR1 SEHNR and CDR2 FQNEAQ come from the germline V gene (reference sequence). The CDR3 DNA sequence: TGTGCCAGCAGCCCACAGTCCTCAAAGCGGGAGACCCAGTACTTC. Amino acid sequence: CASSPQSSKRETQYF.

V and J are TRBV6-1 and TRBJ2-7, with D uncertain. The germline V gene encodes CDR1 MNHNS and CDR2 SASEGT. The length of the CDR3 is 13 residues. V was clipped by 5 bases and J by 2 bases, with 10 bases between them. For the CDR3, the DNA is TGTGCCAGCAGTAACCAACGGGCCTACGAGCAGTACTTC. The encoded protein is CASSNQRAYEQYF.

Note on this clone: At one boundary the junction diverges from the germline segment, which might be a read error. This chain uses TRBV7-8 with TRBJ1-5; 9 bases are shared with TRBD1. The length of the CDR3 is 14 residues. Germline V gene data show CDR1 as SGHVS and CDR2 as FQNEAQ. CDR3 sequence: CAGSLQGAYQPQHF. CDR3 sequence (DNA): TGTGCCGGCAGCTTACAGGGGGCGTACCAGCCCCAGCATTTT.

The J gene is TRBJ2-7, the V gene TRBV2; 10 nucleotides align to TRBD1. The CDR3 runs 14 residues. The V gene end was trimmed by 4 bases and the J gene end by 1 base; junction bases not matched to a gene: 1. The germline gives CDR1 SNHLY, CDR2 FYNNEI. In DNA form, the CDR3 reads TGTGCCAGCAGTGCGGACAGGGGGTCCTACGAGCAGTACTTC. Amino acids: CASSADRGSYEQYF.

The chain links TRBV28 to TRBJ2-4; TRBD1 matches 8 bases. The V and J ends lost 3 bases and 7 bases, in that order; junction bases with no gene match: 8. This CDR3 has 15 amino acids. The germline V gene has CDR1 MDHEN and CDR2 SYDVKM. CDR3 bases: TGTGCCAGCAGTTTCTCAGACAGGGGTGGCAACATTCAGTACTTC. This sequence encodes CASSFSDRGGNIQYF.

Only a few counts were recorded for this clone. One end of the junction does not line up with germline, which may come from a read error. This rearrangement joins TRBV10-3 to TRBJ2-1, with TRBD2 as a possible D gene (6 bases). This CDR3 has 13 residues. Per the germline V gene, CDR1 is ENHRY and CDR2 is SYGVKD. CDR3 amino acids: CAITRDSDNEQFF. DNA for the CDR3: TGTGCCATCACACGGGACTCCGACAATGAGCAGTTCTTC.

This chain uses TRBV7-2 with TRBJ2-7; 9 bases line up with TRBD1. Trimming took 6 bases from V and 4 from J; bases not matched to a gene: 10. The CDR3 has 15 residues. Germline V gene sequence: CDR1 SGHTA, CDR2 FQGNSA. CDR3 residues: CASRAPGQGSYEQYF. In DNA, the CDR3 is TGTGCCAGCAGGGCGCCGGGACAGGGATCTTACGAGCAGTACTTC.

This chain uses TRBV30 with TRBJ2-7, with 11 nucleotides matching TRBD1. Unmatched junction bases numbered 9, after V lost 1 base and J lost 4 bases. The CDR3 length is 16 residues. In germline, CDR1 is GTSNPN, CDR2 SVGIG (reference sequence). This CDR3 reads CAWSDLPGQGGYEQYF. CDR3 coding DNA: TGTGCCTGGAGTGATCTACCGGGACAGGGGGGGTACGAGCAGTACTTC.

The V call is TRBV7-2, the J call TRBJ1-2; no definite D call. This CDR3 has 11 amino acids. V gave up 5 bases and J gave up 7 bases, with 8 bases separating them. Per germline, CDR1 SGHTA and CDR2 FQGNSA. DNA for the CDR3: TGTGCCAGCAGCCCGTCGGGTGGCTACACCTTC. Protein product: CASSPSGGYTF. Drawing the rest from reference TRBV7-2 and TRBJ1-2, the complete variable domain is GAGVSQSPSNKVTEKGKDVELRCDPISGHTALYWYRQSLGQGLEFLIYFQGNSAPDKSGLPSDRFSAERTGGSVSTLTIQRTQQEDSAVYLCASSPSGGYTFGSGTRLTVV.

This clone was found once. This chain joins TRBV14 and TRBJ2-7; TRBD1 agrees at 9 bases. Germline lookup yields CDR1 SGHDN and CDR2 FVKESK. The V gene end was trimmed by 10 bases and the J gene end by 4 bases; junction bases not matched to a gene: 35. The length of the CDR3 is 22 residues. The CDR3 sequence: CATQRPGIRPPAGRDRVYEQYF. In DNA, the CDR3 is TGTGCCACCCAGCGACCAGGAATTCGTCCCCCAGCAGGGAGGGACAGGGTATACGAGCAGTACTTC.

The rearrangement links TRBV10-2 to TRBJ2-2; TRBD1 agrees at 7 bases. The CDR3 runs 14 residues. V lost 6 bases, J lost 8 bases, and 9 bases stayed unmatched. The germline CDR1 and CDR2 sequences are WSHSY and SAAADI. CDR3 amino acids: CASRLRQGGGELFF. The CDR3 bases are TGCGCCAGCAGGCTTAGACAGGGTGGAGGGGAGCTGTTTTTT.

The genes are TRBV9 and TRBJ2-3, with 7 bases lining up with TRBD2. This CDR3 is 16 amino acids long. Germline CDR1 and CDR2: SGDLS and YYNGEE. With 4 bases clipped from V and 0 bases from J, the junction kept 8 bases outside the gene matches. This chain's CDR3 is CASSPALAVSTDTQYF. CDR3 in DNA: TGTGCCAGCAGCCCCGCGCTAGCGGTTAGCACAGATACGCAGTATTTT.

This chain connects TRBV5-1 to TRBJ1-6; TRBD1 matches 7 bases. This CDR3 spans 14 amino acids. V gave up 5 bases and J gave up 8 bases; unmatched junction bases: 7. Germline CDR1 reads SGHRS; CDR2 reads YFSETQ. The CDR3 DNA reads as TGCGCCAGCAGACTTACAGGGGATGATTCACCCCTCCACTTT. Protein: CASRLTGDDSPLHF.

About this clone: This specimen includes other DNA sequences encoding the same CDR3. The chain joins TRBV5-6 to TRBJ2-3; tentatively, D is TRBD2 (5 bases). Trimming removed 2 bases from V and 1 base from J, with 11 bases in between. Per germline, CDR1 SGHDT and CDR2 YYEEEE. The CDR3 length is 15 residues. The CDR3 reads CASSLGGGGTDTQYF. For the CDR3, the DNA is TGTGCCAGCAGCTTAGGAGGAGGTGGCACAGATACGCAGTATTTT.

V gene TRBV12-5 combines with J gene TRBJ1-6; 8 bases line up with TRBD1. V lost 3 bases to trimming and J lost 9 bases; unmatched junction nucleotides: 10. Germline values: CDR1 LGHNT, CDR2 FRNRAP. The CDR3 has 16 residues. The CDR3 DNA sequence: TGTGCTAGTGGTTTATTGGGACAGGCAAATGGTTCACCCCTCCACTTT. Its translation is CASGLLGQANGSPLHF.

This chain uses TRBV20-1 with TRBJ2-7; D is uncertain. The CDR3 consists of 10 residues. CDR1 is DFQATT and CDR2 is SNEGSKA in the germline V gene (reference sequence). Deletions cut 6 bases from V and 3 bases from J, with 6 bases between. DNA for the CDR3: TGCAGTGCGGTCAGCTACGAGCAGTACTTC. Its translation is CSAVSYEQYF.

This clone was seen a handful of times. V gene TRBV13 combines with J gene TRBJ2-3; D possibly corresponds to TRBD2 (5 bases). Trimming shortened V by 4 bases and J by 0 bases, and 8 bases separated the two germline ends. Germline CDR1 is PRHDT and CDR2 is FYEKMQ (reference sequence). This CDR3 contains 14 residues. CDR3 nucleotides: TGTGCCAGCAGCTCACTAGTAAGCACAGATACGCAGTATTTT. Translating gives CASSSLVSTDTQYF.

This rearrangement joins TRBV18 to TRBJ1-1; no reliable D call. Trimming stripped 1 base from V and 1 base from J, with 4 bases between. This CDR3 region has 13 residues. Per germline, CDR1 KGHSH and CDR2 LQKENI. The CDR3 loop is CASSPRRNTEAFF. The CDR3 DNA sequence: TGTGCCAGCTCACCACGTAGGAACACTGAAGCTTTCTTT. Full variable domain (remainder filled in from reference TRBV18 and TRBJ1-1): NAGVMQNPRHLVRRRGQEARLRCSPMKGHSHVYWYRQLPEEGLKFMVYLQKENIIDESGMPKERFSAEFPKEGPSILRIQQVVRGDSAAYFCASSPRRNTEAFFGQGTRLTVV.

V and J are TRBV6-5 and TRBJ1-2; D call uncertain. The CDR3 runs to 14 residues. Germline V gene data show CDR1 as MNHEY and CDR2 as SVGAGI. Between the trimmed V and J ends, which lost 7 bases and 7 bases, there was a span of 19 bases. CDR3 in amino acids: CASTRSLGFSGYTF. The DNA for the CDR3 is TGTGCCAGCACCCGGAGCTTGGGTTTTAGTGGCTACACCTTC.